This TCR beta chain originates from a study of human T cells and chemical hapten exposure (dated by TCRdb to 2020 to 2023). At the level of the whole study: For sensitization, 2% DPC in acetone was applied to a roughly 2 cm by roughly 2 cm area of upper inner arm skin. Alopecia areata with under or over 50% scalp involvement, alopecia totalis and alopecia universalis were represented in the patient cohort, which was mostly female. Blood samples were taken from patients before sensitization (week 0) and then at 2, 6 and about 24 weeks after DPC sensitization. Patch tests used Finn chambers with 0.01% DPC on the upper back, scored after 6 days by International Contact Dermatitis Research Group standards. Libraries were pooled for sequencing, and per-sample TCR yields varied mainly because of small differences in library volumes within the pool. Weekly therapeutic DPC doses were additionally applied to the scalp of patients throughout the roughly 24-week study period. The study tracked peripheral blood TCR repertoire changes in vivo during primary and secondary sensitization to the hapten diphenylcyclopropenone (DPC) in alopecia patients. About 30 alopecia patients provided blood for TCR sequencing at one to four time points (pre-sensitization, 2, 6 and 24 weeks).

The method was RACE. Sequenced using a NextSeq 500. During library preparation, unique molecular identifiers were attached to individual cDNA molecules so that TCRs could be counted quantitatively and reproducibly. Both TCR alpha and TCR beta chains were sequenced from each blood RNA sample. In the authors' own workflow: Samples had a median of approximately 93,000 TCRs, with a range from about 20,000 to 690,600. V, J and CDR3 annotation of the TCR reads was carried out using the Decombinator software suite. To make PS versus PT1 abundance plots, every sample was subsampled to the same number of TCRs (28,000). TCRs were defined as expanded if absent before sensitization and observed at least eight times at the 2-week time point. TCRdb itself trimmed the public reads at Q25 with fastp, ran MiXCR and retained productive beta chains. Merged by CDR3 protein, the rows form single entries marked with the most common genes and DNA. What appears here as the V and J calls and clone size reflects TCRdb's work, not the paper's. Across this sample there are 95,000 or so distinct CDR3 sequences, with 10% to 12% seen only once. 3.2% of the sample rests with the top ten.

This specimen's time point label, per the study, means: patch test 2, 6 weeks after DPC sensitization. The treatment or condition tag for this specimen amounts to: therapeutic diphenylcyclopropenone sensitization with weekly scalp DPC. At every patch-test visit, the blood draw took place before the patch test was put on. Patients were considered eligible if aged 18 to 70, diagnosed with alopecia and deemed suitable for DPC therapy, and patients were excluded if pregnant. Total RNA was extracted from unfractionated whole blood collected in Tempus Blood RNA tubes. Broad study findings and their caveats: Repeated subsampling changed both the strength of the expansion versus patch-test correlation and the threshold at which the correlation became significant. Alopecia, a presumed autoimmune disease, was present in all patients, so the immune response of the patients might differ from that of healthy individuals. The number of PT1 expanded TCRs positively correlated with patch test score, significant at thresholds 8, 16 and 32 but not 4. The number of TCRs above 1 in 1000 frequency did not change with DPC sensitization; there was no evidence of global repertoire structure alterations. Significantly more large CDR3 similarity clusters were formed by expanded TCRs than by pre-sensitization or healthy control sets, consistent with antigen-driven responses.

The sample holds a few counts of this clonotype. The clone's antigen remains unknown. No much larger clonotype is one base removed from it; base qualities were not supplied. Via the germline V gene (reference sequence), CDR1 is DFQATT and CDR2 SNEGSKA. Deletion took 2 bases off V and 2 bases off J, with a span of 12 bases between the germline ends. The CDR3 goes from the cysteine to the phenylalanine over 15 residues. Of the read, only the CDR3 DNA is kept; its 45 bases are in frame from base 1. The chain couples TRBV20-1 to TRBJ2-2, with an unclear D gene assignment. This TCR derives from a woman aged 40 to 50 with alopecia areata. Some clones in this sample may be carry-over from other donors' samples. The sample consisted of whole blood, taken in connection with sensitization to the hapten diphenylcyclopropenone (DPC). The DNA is TGCAGTGCTAGACCCGCGGTGGACAACACCGGGGAGCTGTTTTTT. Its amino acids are CSARPAVDNTGELFF.